The rows below give T cell receptor beta chains drawn from one sample of a study of cytotoxic CD8 clonotypes in ibrutinib-treated CLL. Profiling relied on immunoSEQ multiplex PCR, and the TCRdb table lists in-frame clones only, not all of them. The repertoire holds about 200,000 clones, with nearly 80% as singletons. Specimen: PBMCs, collected after 12 months of ibrutinib treatment. These receptors came from a human donor with chronic lymphocytic leukemia. Both conserved end residues are part of each CDR3. The D gene is left open where the match is weak. Clone size is stated in some rows and not others, as once, few, many or a class when expanded.

v_gene: TRBV19
j_gene: TRBJ1-2
abundance: .
d_gene: .
CDR3aa: CASSIWGRGYGYTF
CDR3nt: TGTGCCAGTAGTATCTGGGGCAGGGGCTATGGCTACACCTTC

v_gene: TRBV27
j_gene: TRBJ2-1
abundance: .
d_gene: .
CDR3aa: CASSWAGSYNEQFF
CDR3nt: TGTGCCAGCAGCTGGGCGGGTTCCTACAATGAGCAGTTCTTC

v_gene: TRBV2
j_gene: TRBJ1-5
abundance: .
d_gene: TRBD1
CDR3aa: CASREGQNQPQHF
CDR3nt: TGTGCCAGCAGGGAGGGACAGAATCAGCCCCAGCATTTT

v_gene: TRBV6-5
j_gene: TRBJ2-7
abundance: .
d_gene: .
CDR3aa: CASARDRGEYEQYF
CDR3nt: TGTGCCTCAGCCAGGGATCGCGGGGAATACGAGCAGTACTTC

v_gene: TRBV6-5
j_gene: TRBJ1-6
abundance: .
d_gene: .
CDR3aa: CASGLRVVSPLHF
CDR3nt: TGTGCCAGCGGGTTAAGGGTTGTTTCACCCCTCCACTTT

v_gene: TRBV4-1
j_gene: TRBJ2-2
abundance: .
d_gene: .
CDR3aa: CASSQDFGAAGELFF
CDR3nt: TGCGCCAGCAGCCAAGATTTTGGGGCGGCCGGGGAGCTGTTTTTT

v_gene: TRBV27
j_gene: TRBJ1-1
abundance: .
d_gene: .
CDR3aa: CASSLMLETEAFF
CDR3nt: TGTGCCAGCAGTTTAATGTTGGAAACTGAAGCTTTCTTT

v_gene: TRBV19
j_gene: TRBJ1-4
abundance: .
d_gene: .
CDR3aa: CASSTQLGYTNEKLFF
CDR3nt: TGTGCCAGTAGTACCCAACTAGGGTACACTAATGAAAAACTGTTTTTT

v_gene: TRBV28
j_gene: TRBJ1-4
abundance: few
d_gene: .
CDR3aa: CASSNLQTTNEKLFF
CDR3nt: TGTGCCAGCAGCAACCTTCAGACAACTAATGAAAAACTGTTTTTT

v_gene: TRBV7-9
j_gene: TRBJ2-7
abundance: .
d_gene: TRBD1
CDR3aa: CASSLGSGGHYEQYF
CDR3nt: TGTGCCAGCAGCTTAGGTTCAGGGGGCCACTACGAGCAGTACTTC

v_gene: TRBV7-6
j_gene: TRBJ2-3
abundance: .
d_gene: TRBD2
CDR3aa: CASSLGGGGTDTQYF
CDR3nt: TGTGCCAGCAGCTTAGGCGGGGGAGGAACAGATACGCAGTATTTT

v_gene: TRBV19
j_gene: TRBJ2-1
abundance: .
d_gene: .
CDR3aa: CASTGSFYNEQFF
CDR3nt: TGTGCCAGTACGGGTTCGTTCTACAATGAGCAGTTCTTC

v_gene: TRBV30
j_gene: TRBJ1-2
abundance: .
d_gene: .
CDR3aa: CAWKDRSVAYGYTF
CDR3nt: TGTGCCTGGAAGGACAGATCGGTCGCCTATGGCTACACCTTC

v_gene: TRBV20-1
j_gene: TRBJ1-4
abundance: .
d_gene: .
CDR3aa: CSASVNEKLFF
CDR3nt: TGCAGTGCCAGCGTCAATGAAAAACTGTTTTTT